The source of this TCR beta chain is a study of blood T cell repertoires in COVID-19. The germline V gene has CDR1 DFQATT and CDR2 SNEGSKA (reference sequence). The V and J ends lost 3 bases and 10 bases respectively, with 10 bases between them. The CDR3 is made up of 11 amino acids. Clones were read by immunoSEQ multiplex PCR, and TCRdb kept only the in-frame ones, dropping some. The profile shows fewer than 300,000 clones, around three quarters of them singletons. The receptor comes from a woman older than 75 with acute or convalescent COVID-19. Sequenced material: peripheral blood. The V call is TRBV20-1, the J call TRBJ2-1; D is ambiguous. The CDR3 DNA follows: TGCAGTGCTAGGCCTGGGCAGGAGCAGTTCTTC. This translates into CSARPGQEQFF.